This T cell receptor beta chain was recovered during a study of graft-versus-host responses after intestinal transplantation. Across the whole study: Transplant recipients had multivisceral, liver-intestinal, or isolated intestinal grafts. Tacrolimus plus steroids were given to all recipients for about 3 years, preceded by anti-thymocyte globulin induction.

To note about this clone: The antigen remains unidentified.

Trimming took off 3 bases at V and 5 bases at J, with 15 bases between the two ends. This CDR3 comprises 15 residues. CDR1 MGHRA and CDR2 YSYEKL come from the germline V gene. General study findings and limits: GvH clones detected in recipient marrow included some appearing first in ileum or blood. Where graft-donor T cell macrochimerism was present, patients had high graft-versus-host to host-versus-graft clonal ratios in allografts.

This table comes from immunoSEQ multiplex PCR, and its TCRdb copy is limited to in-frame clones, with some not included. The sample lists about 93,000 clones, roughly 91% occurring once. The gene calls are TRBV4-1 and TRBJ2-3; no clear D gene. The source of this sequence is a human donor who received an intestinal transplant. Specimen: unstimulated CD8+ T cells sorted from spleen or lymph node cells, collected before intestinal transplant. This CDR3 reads CASSQIASERDTQYF. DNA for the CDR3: TGCGCCAGCAGCCAGATCGCGAGCGAAAGAGATACGCAGTATTTT.